The source of this TCR beta chain is a study of blood T cell repertoires in COVID-19. As for the study in general: The samples span acute and convalescent COVID-19 from the United States, Italy and Spain. PBMCs, B-cell-depleted T cells, or T cells were the source of the cDNA or gDNA that made up the material.

Authors' processing steps: Amplification from reference gene primers served as the basis for estimated nucleated cell counts. TCRdb's table, derived via immunoSEQ multiplex PCR, lists solely in-frame clones and lacks some. V, J and clone size are taken as reported in that table, and D and trimming were inferred from the DNA itself. The sample includes 35,000 to 50,000 clones, 89% seen only once; the top ten take around 16%. The CDR3 length is 16 residues. Germline V lookup: CDR1 SGHVS, CDR2 FQNEAQ. Trimming removed 5 bases at V and 7 bases at J, with 23 bases between. The receptor was isolated from a man in his 70s with active COVID-19. The chain uses TRBV7-8 and TRBJ1-2, with a possible D match to TRBD1 (5 bases). What was sequenced was peripheral blood. As DNA, the CDR3 is TGTGCCAGCAGCCCCGCCGCCCGACAGAAGGGGCCTGGCTACACCTTC. The encoded protein is CASSPAARQKGPGYTF. Looking up the rest from reference TRBV7-8 and TRBJ1-2 gives the full variable domain: GAGVSQSPRYKVAKRGQDVALRCDPISGHVSLFWYQQALGQGPEFLTYFQNEAQLDKSGLPSDRFFAERPEGSVSTLKIQRTQQEDSAVYLCASSPAARQKGPGYTFGSGTRLTVV.